This TCR beta chain was observed in a study of blood T cell repertoires in COVID-19. As for the study in general: Sites across the United States, Italy and Spain contributed samples from acute and convalescent COVID-19. T cells, B-cell-depleted T cells, or PBMCs provided the cDNA or gDNA that served as material.

Original data processing: Quantification of nucleated cells was approximated via reference gene primer amplification. The repertoire was sequenced with immunoSEQ multiplex PCR; TCRdb's copy has only in-frame clones and lacks some. Clone size and the V and J calls come from that table; the DNA yielded D and trimming. The sample yields 200,000 to 250,000 clones, around 83% seen once. V was clipped by 0 bases and J by 1 base, with 7 bases between them. The CDR3 is 14 amino acids. CDR1 is SGHRS, CDR2 YFSETQ, per germline. The chain combines TRBV5-1 with TRBJ1-2, with a tentative D call TRBD1 (6 bases). Material: peripheral blood. The TCR originated in a human donor in a cohort sampled during active COVID-19. In DNA, the CDR3 is TGCGCCAGCAGCTTGGGGGACATTAACTATGGCTACACCTTC. Translating it yields CASSLGDINYGYTF.